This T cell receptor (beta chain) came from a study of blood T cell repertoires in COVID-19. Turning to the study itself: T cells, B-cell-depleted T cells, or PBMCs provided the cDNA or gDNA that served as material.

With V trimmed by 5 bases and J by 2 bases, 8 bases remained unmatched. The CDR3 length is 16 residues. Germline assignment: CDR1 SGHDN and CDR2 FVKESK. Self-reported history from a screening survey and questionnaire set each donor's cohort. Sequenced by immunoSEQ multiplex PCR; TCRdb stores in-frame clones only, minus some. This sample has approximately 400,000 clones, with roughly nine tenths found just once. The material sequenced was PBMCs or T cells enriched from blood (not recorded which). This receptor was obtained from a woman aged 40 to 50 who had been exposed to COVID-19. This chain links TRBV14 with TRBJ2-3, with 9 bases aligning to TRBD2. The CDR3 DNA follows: TGTGCCAGCAGCATGTGGGGACTAGCTCTCACAGATACGCAGTATTTT. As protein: CASSMWGLALTDTQYF.